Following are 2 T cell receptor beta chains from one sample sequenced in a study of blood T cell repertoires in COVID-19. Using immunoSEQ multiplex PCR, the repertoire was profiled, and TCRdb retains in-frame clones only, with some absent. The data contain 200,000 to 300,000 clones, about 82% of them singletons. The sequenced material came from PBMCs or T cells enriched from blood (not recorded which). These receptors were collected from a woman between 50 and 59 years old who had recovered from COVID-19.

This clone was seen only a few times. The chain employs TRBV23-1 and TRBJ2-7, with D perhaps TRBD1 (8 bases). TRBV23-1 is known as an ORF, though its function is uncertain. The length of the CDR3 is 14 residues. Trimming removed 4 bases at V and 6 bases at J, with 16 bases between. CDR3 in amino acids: CASSPPTGEGEQYF. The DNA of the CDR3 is TGCGCCAGCAGTCCCCCGACAGGGGAGGGCGAGCAGTACTTC.

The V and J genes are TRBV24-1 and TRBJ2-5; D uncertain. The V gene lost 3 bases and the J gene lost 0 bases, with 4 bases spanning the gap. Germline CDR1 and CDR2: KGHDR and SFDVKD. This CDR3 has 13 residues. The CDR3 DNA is TGTGCCACCAGTGATCAGAACCAAGAGACCCAGTACTTC. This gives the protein CATSDQNQETQYF.